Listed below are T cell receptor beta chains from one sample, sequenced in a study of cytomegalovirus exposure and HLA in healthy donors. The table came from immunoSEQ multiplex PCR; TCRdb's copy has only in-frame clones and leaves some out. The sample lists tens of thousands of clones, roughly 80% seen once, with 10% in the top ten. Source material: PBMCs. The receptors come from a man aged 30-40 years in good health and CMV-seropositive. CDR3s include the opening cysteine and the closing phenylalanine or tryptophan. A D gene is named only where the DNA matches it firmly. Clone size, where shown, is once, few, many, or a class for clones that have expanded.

TGTGCCAGCTCACGGTACAGGGTCAGTGTCGAAAACTCCTATAATTCACCCCTCCACTTT	CASSRYRVSVENSYNSPLHF	20	-	-	TRBV18	TRBJ1-6
TGCGCCAGCAGCTTAGCGGCAGGGGGAGCAGATACGCAGTATTTT	CASSLAAGGADTQYF	15	once	TRBD1	TRBV5-1	TRBJ2-3
TGCGCCAGCAGCCGAGAAAGGTACACAGGCTCTGGAAACACCATATATTTT	CASSRERYTGSGNTIYF	17	once	-	TRBV5-1	TRBJ1-3
TGTGCCAGCCGGGACACCACTGAAGCTTTCTTT	CASRDTTEAFF	11	few	-	TRBV4-2	TRBJ1-1
TGTGCCAGCAGTGAATCAAAGGGGACAGTCCTAGCCAAAAACATTCAGTACTTC	CASSESKGTVLAKNIQYF	18	once	TRBD1	TRBV2	TRBJ2-4
TGCAGCGCAGCCTCGGGGGGTGCCAGCTATGGCTACACCTTC	CSAASGGASYGYTF	14	-	-	TRBV29-1	TRBJ1-2
TGTGCCAGTAGCCAACTGGGCGCGGCGGGTCGTTTCTTT	CASSQLGAAGRFF	13	-	-	TRBV19	TRBJ1-1
TGTGCCAGCAGTTACTCTCTGGCAGGGGGGGCTTTCTTT	CASSYSLAGGAFF	13	few	TRBD1	TRBV6-5	TRBJ1-1
TGCGCCAGCAGCCTTACAGGGGTGGTGAGATTTGAGCAGTTCTTC	CASSLTGVVRFEQFF	15	-	TRBD1	TRBV4-1	TRBJ2-1
TGTGCCAGCAGCGTTGTGTGGGGACAGGGGTACGAGCAGTACTTC	CASSVVWGQGYEQYF	15	-	TRBD1	TRBV7-9	TRBJ2-7